The entry below gives a single TCR beta chain sequence along with its context. Its cognate antigen is unknown. A read error may produce the germline difference seen at one junction end. The length of the CDR3 is 15 residues. The V gene's germline CDR1 is MNHEY and CDR2 SMNVEV (reference sequence). The entry originates in a study of beta chain features in type 1 diabetes. Overall study results and limits: Patients and controls would share equally any PCR tilt toward shorter templates.

Sequenced material consisted of expressed TCRB transcripts (all of the isolated RNA was reverse transcribed). Produced via immunoSEQ multiplex PCR; TCRdb's table is partial and in-frame only. This table holds a few hundred thousand clones, roughly 14% found once. Sequencing was performed on naive CD4+ T cells from blood. The V gene is TRBV27, the J gene TRBJ2-2; D remains ambiguous. The sequence was obtained from a man under 40 in good health. The CDR3 coding sequence is TGTGCCAGCAGTCTATCTAGTGGATTGACCGGGGAGCTGTTTTTT. Protein product: CASSLSSGLTGELFF.